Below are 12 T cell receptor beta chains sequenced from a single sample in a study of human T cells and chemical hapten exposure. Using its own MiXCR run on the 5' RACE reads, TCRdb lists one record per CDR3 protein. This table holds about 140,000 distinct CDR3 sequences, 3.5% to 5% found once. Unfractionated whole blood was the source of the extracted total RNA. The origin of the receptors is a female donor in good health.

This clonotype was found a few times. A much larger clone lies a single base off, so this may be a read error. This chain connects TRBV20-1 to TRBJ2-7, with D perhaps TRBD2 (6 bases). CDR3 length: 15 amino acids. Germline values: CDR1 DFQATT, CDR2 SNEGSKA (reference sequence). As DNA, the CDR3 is TGCAGTGCTAGTGGGGCAGGGAGGTTCTCCGACGAGCAGTACTTC. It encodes CSASGAGRFSDEQYF.

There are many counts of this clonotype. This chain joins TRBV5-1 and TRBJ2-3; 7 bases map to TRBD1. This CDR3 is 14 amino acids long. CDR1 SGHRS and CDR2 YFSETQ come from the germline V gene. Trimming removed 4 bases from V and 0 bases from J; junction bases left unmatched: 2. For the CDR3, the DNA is TGCGCCAGCAGCAGGGACAGTAGCACAGATACGCAGTATTTT. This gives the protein CASSRDSSTDTQYF.

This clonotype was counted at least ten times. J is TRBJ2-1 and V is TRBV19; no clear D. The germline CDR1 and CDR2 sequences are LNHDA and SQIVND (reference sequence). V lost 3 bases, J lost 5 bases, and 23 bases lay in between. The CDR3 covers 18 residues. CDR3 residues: CASSISQTPLISHNEQFF. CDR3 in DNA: TGTGCCAGTAGTATTAGTCAGACCCCTCTCATATCACACAATGAGCAGTTCTTC.

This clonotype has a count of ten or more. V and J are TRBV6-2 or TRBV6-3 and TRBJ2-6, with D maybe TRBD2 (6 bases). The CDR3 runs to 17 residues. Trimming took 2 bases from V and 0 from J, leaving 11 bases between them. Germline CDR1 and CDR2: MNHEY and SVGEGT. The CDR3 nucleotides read TGTGCCAGCAGTTACACCCGGCGGGGCTCTGGGGCCAACGTCCTGACTTTC. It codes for CASSYTRRGSGANVLTF.

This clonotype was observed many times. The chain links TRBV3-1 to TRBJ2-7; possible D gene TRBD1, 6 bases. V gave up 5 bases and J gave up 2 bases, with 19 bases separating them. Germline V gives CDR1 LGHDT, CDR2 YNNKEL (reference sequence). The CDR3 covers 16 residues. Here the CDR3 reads CASSYGPDSKPYEQYF. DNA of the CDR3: TGTGCCAGCAGCTATGGGCCGGACAGTAAGCCCTACGAGCAGTACTTC.

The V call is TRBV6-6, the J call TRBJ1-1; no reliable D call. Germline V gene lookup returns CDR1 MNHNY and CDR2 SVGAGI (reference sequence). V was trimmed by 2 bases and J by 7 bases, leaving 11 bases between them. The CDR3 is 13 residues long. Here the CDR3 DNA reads TGTGCCAGCAGTTACCGGAGGGAACTTGAAGCTTTCTTT. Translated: CASSYRRELEAFF.

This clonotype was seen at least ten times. In DNA form, the CDR3 reads TGCAGTGCTAAACGGAGTAGCGGGGGGCCCACCGCCAAAAACATTCAGTACTTC. Translated, it gives CSAKRSSGGPTAKNIQYF. The chain combines TRBV20-1 with TRBJ2-4, with 10 bases fitting TRBD2. V shed 4 bases, J shed 1 base, and the junction held 13 bases outside the gene matches. CDR1 is DFQATT and CDR2 is SNEGSKA in the germline V gene (reference sequence). This CDR3 is 18 amino acids long.

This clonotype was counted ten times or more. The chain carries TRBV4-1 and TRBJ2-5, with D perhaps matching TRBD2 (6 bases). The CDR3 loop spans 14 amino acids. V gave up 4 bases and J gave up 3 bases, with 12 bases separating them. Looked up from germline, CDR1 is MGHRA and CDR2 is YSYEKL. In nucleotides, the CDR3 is TGCGCCAGCAGCCTAAGGACGGGAGAAGAGACCCAGTACTTC. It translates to CASSLRTGEETQYF.

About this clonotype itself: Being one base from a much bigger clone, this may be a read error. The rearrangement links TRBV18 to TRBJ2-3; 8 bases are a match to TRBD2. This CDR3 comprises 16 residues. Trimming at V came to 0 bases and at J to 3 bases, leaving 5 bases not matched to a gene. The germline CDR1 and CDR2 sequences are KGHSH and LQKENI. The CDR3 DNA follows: TGTGCCAGCTCACCACCGGCGGGGGGCGGAACAGATACGCAGTATTTT. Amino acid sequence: CASSPPAGGGTDTQYF.

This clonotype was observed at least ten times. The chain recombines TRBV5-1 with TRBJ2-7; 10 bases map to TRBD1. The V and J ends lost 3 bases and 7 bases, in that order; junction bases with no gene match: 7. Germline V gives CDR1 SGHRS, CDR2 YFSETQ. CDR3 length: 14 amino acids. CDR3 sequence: CASSSGTGAREQYF. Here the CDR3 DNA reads TGCGCCAGCAGCTCCGGGACAGGGGCGAGGGAGCAGTACTTC. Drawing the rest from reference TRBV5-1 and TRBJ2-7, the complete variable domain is KAGVTQTPRYLIKTRGQQVTLSCSPISGHRSVSWYQQTPGQGLQFLFEYFSETQRNKGNFPGRFSGRQFSNSRSEMNVSTLELGDSALYLCASSSGTGAREQYFGPGTRLTVT.

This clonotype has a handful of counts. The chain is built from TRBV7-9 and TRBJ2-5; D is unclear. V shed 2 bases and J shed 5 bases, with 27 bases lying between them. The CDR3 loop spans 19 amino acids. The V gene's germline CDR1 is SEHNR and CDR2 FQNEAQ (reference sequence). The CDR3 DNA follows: TGTGCCAGCAGCTTAACTACCCCCCTGCTAAATAGATTCTTCGAGACCCAGTACTTC. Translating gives CASSLTTPLLNRFFETQYF. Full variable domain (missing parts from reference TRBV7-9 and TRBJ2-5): DTGVSQNPRHKITKRGQNVTFRCDPISEHNRLYWYRQTLGQGPEFLTYFQNEAQLEKSRLLSDRFSAERPKGSFSTLEIQRTEQGDSAMYLCASSLTTPLLNRFFETQYFGPGTRLLVL.

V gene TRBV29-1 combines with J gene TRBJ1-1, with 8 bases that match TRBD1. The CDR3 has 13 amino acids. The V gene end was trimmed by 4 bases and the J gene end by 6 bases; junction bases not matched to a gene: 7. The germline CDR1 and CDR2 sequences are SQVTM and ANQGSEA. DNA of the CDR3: TGCAGCGTTGGGGGGCAGGGGGCCCCTGAAGCTTTCTTT. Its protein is CSVGGQGAPEAFF.